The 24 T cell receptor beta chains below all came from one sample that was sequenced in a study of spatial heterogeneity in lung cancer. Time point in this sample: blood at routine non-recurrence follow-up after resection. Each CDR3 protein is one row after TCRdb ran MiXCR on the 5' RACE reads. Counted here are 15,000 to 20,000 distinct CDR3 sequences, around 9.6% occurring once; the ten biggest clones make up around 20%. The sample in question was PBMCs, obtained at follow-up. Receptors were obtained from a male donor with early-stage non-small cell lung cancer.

The CDR3 DNA reads TGTGCCGCACCAAAACAGAGAAGTATCTACAATGAGCAGTTCTTC. It translates to CAAPKQRSIYNEQFF. This chain joins TRBV28 and TRBJ2-1; no firm D call. Germline assignment: CDR1 MDHEN and CDR2 SYDVKM. The CDR3 extends over 15 amino acids. The ends were cut back, 11 bases at V and 3 bases at J, with 20 bases in the middle.

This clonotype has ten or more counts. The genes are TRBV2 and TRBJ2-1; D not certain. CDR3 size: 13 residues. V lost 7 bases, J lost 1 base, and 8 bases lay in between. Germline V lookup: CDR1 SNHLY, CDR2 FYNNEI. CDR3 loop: CASNLESYNEQFF. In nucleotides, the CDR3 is TGTGCCAGCAACCTAGAGTCCTACAATGAGCAGTTCTTC.

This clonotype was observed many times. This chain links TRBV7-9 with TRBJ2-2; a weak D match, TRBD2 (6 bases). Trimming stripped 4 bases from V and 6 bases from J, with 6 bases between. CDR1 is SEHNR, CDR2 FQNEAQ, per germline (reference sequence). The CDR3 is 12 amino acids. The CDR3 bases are TGTGCCAGCAGCTCGGGGGCCGGGGAGCTGTTTTTT. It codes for CASSSGAGELFF.

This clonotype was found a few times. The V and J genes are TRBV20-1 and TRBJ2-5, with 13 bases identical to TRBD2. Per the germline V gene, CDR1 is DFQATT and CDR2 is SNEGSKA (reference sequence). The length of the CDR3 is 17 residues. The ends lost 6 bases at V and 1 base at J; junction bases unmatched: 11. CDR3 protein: CSAWGLAGKRGQETQYF. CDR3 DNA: TGCAGTGCATGGGGACTAGCGGGAAAGAGGGGCCAAGAGACCCAGTACTTC.

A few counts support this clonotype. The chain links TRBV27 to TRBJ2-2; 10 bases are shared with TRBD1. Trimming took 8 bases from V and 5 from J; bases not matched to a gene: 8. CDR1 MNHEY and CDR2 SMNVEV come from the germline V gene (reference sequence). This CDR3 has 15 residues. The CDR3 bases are TGTGCCAGCTCCCGGACAGGGGGAAAGACCGGGGAGCTGTTTTTT. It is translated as CASSRTGGKTGELFF.

DNA of the CDR3: TGTGCCAGCACGAGGCTAGCTGGCGAGACCCAGTACTTC. Protein: CASTRLAGETQYF. The chain joins TRBV6-5 to TRBJ2-5; the D gene is possibly TRBD2 (5 bases). Between the trimmed V and J ends, which lost 7 bases and 5 bases, there was a span of 14 bases. Germline CDR1 is MNHEY and CDR2 is SVGAGI. The CDR3 is made up of 13 amino acids.

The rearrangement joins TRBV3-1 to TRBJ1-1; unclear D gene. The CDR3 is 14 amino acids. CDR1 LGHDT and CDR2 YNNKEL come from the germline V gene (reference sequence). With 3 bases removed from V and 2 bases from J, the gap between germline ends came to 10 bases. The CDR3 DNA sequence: TGTGCCAGCAGCCACGGTCACCTCAACACTGAAGCTTTCTTT. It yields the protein CASSHGHLNTEAFF.

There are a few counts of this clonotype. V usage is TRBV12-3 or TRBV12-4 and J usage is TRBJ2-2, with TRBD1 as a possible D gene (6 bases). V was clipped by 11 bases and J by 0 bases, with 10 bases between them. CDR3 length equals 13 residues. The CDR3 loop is CAGGGANTGELFF. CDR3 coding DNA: TGTGCCGGGGGCGGCGCGAACACCGGGGAGCTGTTTTTT.

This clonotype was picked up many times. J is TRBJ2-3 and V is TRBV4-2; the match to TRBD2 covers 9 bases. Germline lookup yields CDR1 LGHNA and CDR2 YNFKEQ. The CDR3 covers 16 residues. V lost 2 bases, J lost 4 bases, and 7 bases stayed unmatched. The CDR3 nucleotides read TGTGCCAGCAGCCAACGTGCGGGAGGGGGCCCAGATACGCAGTATTTT. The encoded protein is CASSQRAGGGPDTQYF.

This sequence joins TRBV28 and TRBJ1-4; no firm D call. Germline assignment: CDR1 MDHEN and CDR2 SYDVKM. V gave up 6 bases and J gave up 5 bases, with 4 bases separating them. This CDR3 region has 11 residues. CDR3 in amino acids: CASRSNEKLFF. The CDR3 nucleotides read TGTGCCAGCAGGTCAAATGAAAAACTGTTTTTT.

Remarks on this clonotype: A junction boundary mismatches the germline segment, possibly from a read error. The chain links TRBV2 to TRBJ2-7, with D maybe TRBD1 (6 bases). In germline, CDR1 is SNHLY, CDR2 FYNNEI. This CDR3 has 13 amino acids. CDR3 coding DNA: TGTGCCAGCAGTTCCCCAGGGGTGTACGACCAGTACTTC. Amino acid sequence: CASSSPGVYDQYF.

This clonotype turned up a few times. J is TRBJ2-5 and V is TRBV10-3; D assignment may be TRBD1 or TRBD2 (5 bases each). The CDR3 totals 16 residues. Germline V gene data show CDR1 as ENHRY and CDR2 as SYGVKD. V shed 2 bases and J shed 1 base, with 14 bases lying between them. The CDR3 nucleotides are TGTGCCATCAGTGAGGCCCTAGGGACGGGCCAAGAGACCCAGTACTTC. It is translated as CAISEALGTGQETQYF.

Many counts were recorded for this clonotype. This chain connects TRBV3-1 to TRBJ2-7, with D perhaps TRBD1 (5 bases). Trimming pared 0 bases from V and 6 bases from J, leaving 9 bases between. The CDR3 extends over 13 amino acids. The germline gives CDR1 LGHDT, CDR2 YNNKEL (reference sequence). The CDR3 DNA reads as TGTGCCAGCAGCCAAGAAAGGGGTCTCGAGCAGTACTTC. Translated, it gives CASSQERGLEQYF.

The DNA for the CDR3 is TGCGCCAGCAGCTTATCCTCGGGGGGCAATTACGAGCAGTACTTC. Amino acids: CASSLSSGGNYEQYF. The chain combines TRBV5-1 with TRBJ2-7; a possible D gene is TRBD2 (7 bases). Trimming pared 2 bases from V and 4 bases from J, leaving 16 bases between. CDR1 SGHRS and CDR2 YFSETQ come from the germline V gene. CDR3 length equals 15 residues.

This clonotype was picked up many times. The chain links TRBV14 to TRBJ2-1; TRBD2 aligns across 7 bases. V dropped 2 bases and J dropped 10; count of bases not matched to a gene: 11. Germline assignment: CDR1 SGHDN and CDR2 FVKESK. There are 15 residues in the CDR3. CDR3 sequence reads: CASSQRPVGAGEQFF. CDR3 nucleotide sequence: TGTGCCAGCAGCCAAAGGCCCGTAGGAGCGGGGGAGCAGTTCTTC. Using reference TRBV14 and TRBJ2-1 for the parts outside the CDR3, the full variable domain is EAGVTQFPSHSVIEKGQTVTLRCDPISGHDNLYWYRRVMGKEIKFLLHFVKESKQDESGMPNNRFLAERTGGTYSTLKVQPAELEDSGVYFCASSQRPVGAGEQFFGPGTRLTVL.

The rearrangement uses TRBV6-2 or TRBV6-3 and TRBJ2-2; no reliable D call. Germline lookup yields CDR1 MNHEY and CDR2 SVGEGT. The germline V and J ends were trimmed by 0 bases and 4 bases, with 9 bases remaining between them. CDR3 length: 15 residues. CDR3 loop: CASSYSQDFTGELFF. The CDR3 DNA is TGTGCCAGCAGTTACTCTCAGGATTTCACCGGGGAGCTGTTTTTT.

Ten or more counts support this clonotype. The DNA of the CDR3 is TGTGCCAGCAGTCTGGGACAGGTTGCACACGAGCAGTACTTC. As protein: CASSLGQVAHEQYF. This chain joins TRBV6-5 and TRBJ2-7; the match to TRBD1 covers 8 bases. V lost 5 bases to trimming and J lost 5 bases; unmatched junction nucleotides: 8. The CDR3 has 14 residues. CDR1 is MNHEY and CDR2 is SVGAGI in the germline V gene.

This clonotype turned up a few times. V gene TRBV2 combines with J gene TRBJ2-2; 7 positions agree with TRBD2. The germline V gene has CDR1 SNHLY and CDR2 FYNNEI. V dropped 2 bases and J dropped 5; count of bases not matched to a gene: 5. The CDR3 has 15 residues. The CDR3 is CASSESGGRTGELFF. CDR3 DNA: TGTGCCAGCAGTGAATCGGGAGGAAGGACCGGGGAGCTGTTTTTT.

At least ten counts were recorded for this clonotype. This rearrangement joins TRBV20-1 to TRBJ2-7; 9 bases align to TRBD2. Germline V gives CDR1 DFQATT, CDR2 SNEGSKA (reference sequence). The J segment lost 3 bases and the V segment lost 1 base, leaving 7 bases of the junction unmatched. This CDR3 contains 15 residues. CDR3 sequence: CSARVAGDLNYEQYF. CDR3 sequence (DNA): TGCAGTGCTAGAGTAGCGGGGGATCTAAACTACGAGCAGTACTTC.

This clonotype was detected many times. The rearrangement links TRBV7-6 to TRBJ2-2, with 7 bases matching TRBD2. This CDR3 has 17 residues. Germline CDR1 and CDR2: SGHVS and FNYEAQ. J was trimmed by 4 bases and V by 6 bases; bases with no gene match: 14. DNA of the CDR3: TGTGCCAGCAGATCGTCTAGCGGCCGATCCCCCACCGGGGAGCTGTTTTTT. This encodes CASRSSSGRSPTGELFF. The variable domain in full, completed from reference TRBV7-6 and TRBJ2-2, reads GAGVSQSPRYKVTKRGQDVALRCDPISGHVSLYWYRQALGQGPEFLTYFNYEAQQDKSGLPNDRFSAERPEGSISTLTIQRTEQRDSAMYRCASRSSSGRSPTGELFFGEGSRLTVL.

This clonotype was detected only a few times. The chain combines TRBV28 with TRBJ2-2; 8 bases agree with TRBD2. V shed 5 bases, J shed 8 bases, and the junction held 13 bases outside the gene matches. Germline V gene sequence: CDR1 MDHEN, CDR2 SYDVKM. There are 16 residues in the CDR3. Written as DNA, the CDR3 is TGTGCCAGCAGTCCACGGGAGGGTGGTCGGACGGGGGAGCTGTTTTTT. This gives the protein CASSPREGGRTGELFF.

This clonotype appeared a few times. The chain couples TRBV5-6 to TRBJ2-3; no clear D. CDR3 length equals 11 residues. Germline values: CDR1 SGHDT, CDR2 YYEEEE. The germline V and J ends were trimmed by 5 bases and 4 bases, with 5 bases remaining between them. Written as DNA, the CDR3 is TGTGCCAGCAGGTTAGCAGATACGCAGTATTTT. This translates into CASRLADTQYF.

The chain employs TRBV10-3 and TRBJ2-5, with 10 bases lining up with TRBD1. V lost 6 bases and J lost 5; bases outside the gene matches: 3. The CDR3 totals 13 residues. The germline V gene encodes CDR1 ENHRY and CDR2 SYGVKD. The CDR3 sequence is CAIRGDRGETQYF. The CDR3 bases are TGTGCCATCAGGGGGGACAGGGGCGAGACCCAGTACTTC.

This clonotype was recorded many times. CDR3 sequence (DNA): TGTGCCAGCAGTTTGCGGCGGCTTGGAAATCAGCCCCAGCATTTT. Its translation: CASSLRRLGNQPQHF. This rearrangement joins TRBV12-3 or TRBV12-4 to TRBJ1-5; D unresolved. Between the trimmed V and J ends, which lost 3 bases and 4 bases, there was a span of 13 bases. The CDR3 is 15 residues long.